This record concerns one TCR beta chain sequence. Its specificity is unknown. It was with 60 Vbeta and 13 Jbeta primers that the PCR ran. Sequenced by immunoSEQ multiplex PCR; TCRdb stores in-frame clones only, minus some. Among about 160,000 clones listed, roughly 79% were seen once. This sample was taken from a study of cytomegalovirus exposure and HLA in healthy donors. About the research overall: Genetic ancestry analysis placed around four fifths of the approximately 390 donors that were genotyped in the Caucasian-associated cluster.

CDR3 length: 13 amino acids. The V end was cut by 2 bases, the J end by 0 bases, with 4 bases between. Germline V gene data show CDR1 as KGHSH and CDR2 as LQKENI. Overall study results and limits: A later analysis found most CMV-associated TCR beta chains apparently HLA-restricted.

Healthy bone marrow donors made up the donor group. Despite likely unrecorded immune exposures, the donors were nominally healthy at the time of sampling. This clonotype was sampled from a woman in her 50s in good health and CMV-seronegative. This sequence joins TRBV18 and TRBJ1-1; no clear D. The specimen was PBMCs. The CDR3 nucleotides are TGTGCCAGCTCACCAGGCATGAACACTGAAGCTTTCTTT. Protein: CASSPGMNTEAFF.